This T cell receptor beta chain was sequenced during a study of response to subunit inactivated influenza vaccine (dated by TCRdb to the late 2010s). Notes on the research overall: Deep quantitative profiling of the T cell receptor repertoire was used in the study to follow responses to a trivalent subunit inactivated influenza vaccine.

In the germline V gene, CDR1 corresponds to SQVTM and CDR2 to ANQGSEA. The V end gives up 2 bases and the J end 3 bases, leaving 7 bases in the junction not matched to a gene. The CDR3 runs 15 amino acids, cysteine and phenylalanine included. The DNA shown is the 45-base CDR3, in frame from base 1. Libraries were made using RT-PCR. Sequencing instrument: Illumina HiSeq 2500. TCRdb reran the public reads through fastp at Q25 and MiXCR, keeping productive beta chains. Rows with one shared CDR3 protein collapse into an entry with the most common genes and DNA. This sample lists 150,000 to 200,000 distinct CDR3 sequences; more than 10% were detected once. The ten largest clones add up to less than 30% of the sample. What the work shows at the level of the full study, not this receptor alone: The authors suggested that each seasonal influenza vaccination may recruit only a limited number of new T cells.

Worth noting for this clonotype: What this receptor recognizes is not known. Per-nucleotide qualities are absent, and no much larger clonotype sits a single base away.

In addition, the sample was reused for a study of T cells expressing NK-cell markers. From the second report: TCR beta cDNA libraries were prepared using 5'RACE template switching, which introduced a universal primer site and unique molecular identifiers. Three sorted T-cell subsets (CD3+CD56+NKG2C+, CD3+CD56+NKG2C- and CD3+CD56-NKG2C+) from 7 to 9 donors had their TCR beta-chain repertoires profiled. Among the eight sequenced donors, only one was HCMV-seronegative, while the other seven were HCMV-seropositive. In several experiments an anti-gammadeltaTCR antibody was added to restrict sorting to alphabetaTCR-expressing T cells. In roughly six donors, the dominant CD3+CD56+NKG2C+ clonotypes ranked among the top 10 CD8+ clonotypes, making up about 1.0-8% of CD8+ T cells. Those dominant clonotypes were again the most abundant among CD3+CD56-NKG2C+ cells in four donors, at 28.3-60.1%. Whether the expanded NKG2C-expressing T cell clones were specific for HCMV antigens was left unclear. The study sequenced eight donors, all healthy volunteers chosen at random: three men and five women. HCMV serostatus was determined by detecting HCMV-specific IgG in serum with a commercial ELISA kit. Peripheral blood mononuclear cells were isolated from blood by Ficoll density gradient centrifugation. CD4+ and CD8+ T cells were isolated from PBMC by magnetic immunoseparation with Miltenyi isolation kits. cDNA synthesis was primed from the TCR beta constant segment, followed by two successive PCR amplification steps. Libraries were sequenced as 2 x 150 bp reads on Illumina HiSeq 2000/2500, MiSeq or NextSeq. MIGEC was used to demultiplex reads and group reads by UMI, and MiTCR was used to assemble and quantify clonotypes. To exclude erroneous sequences, only TCR cDNA sequences supported by at least two reads were retained. The tcR package was used for downstream repertoire analysis, and clonotypes were matched between fractions using CDR3 nucleotide sequence together with V segment. VDJmatch was used to annotate antigen specificity against VDJdb, with one amino acid substitution in CDR3 permitted.

The material was CD8+ T cells sorted from PBMCs, obtained 11 to 12 days after vaccination. This sequence was found in a man aged 45-60 years who received an inactivated influenza vaccine. Donor details come from another sample of the same person, matched by shared clones. This receptor chain uses TRBV29-1 and TRBJ2-7, and 10 bases in between align with TRBD2. The CDR3 protein sequence reads: CSVELSLAGVYEQYF. The nucleotide sequence is TGCAGCGTTGAACTTTCTCTAGCGGGGGTCTACGAGCAGTACTTC.